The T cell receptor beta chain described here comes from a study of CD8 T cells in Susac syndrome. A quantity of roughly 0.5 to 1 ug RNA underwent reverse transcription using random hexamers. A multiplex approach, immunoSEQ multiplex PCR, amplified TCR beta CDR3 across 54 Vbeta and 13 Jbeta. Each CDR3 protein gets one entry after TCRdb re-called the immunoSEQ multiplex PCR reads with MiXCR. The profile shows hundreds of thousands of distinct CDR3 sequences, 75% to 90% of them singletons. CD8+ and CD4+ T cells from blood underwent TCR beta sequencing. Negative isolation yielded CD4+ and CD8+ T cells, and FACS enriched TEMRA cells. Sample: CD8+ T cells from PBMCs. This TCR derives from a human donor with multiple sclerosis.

The DNA for the CDR3 is TGTGCCAGCAGTGGGACAGAGCACTATGGCTACACCTTC. It translates to CASSGTEHYGYTF. V is TRBV6-1 and J is TRBJ1-2, with D tentatively TRBD1 (6 bases). The CDR3 is 13 residues long. The V and J ends lost 4 bases and 3 bases respectively, with 9 bases between them. Germline values: CDR1 MNHNS, CDR2 SASEGT.